Listed below are T cell receptor beta chains from one sample, sequenced in a study of OX40 agonist ivuxolimab in advanced cancers. Method: immunoSEQ multiplex PCR; TCRdb's copy keeps in-frame clones and lacks some. The sample shows tens of thousands of clones, roughly 90% of them seen only once. The material was CD4+ or CD8+ T cells sorted from blood, obtained in a trial of the OX40 agonist ivuxolimab. Receptors originate from an adult with an advanced solid tumor such as melanoma, head and neck, liver or kidney cancer. Both conserved end residues are part of each CDR3. D genes are given only for firm matches. The size of a clone is reported for some rows only, either as once, few or many, or as a class for expanded clones.

V: TRBV29-1; J: TRBJ2-7; D: TRBD1; size: once; CDR3: CSVGQGLSEQYF; DNA: TGCAGCGTCGGACAGGGGCTCTCCGAGCAGTACTTC
V: TRBV7-2; J: TRBJ2-3; D: NA; size: NA; CDR3: CASSLFPGGPPTDTQYF; DNA: TGTGCCAGCAGCTTATTCCCCGGGGGGCCTCCCACAGATACGCAGTATTTT
V: TRBV29-1; J: TRBJ2-1; D: NA; size: NA; CDR3: CSVNGRTFFNEQFF; DNA: TGCAGCGTTAATGGACGGACTTTTTTCAATGAGCAGTTCTTC
V: TRBV11-2; J: TRBJ2-7; D: NA; size: few; CDR3: CASSLDTAAAYEQYF; DNA: TGTGCCAGCAGCTTAGACACCGCAGCAGCCTACGAGCAGTACTTC
V: TRBV9; J: TRBJ2-5; D: TRBD1; size: NA; CDR3: CASSLSTGGLQETQYF; DNA: TGTGCCAGCAGCCTATCGACAGGGGGCCTTCAAGAGACCCAGTACTTC
V: TRBV9; J: TRBJ2-3; D: NA; size: NA; CDR3: CASSVYADTQYF; DNA: TGTGCCAGCAGCGTCTACGCAGATACGCAGTATTTT
V: TRBV30; J: TRBJ1-2; D: NA; size: NA; CDR3: CACGSRTDHGYTF; DNA: TGTGCCTGTGGTTCTAGGACGGATCATGGCTACACCTTC
V: TRBV18; J: TRBJ2-5; D: TRBD1; size: NA; CDR3: CASAKGQGAETQYF; DNA: TGTGCCAGCGCAAAGGGACAGGGGGCCGAGACCCAGTACTTC
V: TRBV15; J: TRBJ1-4; D: TRBD1; size: NA; CDR3: CATSRERRVGTGAEKLFF; DNA: TGTGCCACCAGCAGAGAACGAAGGGTCGGGACAGGGGCTGAAAAACTGTTTTTT
V: TRBV2; J: TRBJ2-1; D: TRBD2; size: NA; CDR3: CASSEVAGGREQFF; DNA: TGTGCCAGCAGTGAGGTAGCGGGGGGGCGCGAGCAGTTCTTC
V: TRBV7-9; J: TRBJ1-2; D: NA; size: once; CDR3: CASSFAEYGYTF; DNA: TGTGCCAGCAGTTTCGCGGAGTATGGCTACACCTTC
V: TRBV5-1; J: TRBJ1-4; D: NA; size: NA; CDR3: CASSLNFATNEKLFF; DNA: TGCGCCAGCAGCCTCAACTTTGCAACTAATGAAAAACTGTTTTTT
V: TRBV7-9; J: TRBJ2-2; D: NA; size: NA; CDR3: CASSLQGDTGELFF; DNA: TGTGCCAGCAGCTTACAGGGTGACACCGGGGAGCTGTTTTTT
V: TRBV19; J: TRBJ1-2; D: TRBD1; size: NA; CDR3: CASSRGDRGVSNYGYTF; DNA: TGTGCCAGTAGTAGAGGGGACAGGGGGGTTTCTAACTATGGCTACACCTTC
V: TRBV30; J: TRBJ1-5; D: NA; size: NA; CDR3: CAWSVGLEREEHF; DNA: TGTGCCTGGAGTGTAGGCTTAGAACGGGAAGAGCATTTT
V: TRBV18; J: TRBJ2-7; D: NA; size: NA; CDR3: CASSPGLEVYEQYF; DNA: TGTGCCAGCTCACCAGGGCTTGAGGTTTACGAGCAGTACTTC
V: TRBV25-1; J: TRBJ1-2; D: NA; size: NA; CDR3: CASSDAGANYGYTF; DNA: TGTGCCAGCAGTGATGCCGGGGCTAACTATGGCTACACCTTC
V: TRBV19; J: TRBJ1-4; D: NA; size: NA; CDR3: CASRNQPGPSNEKLFF; DNA: TGTGCCAGTAGGAACCAGCCGGGGCCGTCTAATGAAAAACTGTTTTTT
V: TRBV5-4; J: TRBJ2-5; D: NA; size: NA; CDR3: CASKQGRGETQYF; DNA: TGTGCCAGCAAACAGGGACGAGGGGAGACCCAGTACTTC
V: TRBV10-2; J: TRBJ2-3; D: NA; size: NA; CDR3: CASSPNTDTQYF; DNA: TGCGCCAGCAGCCCTAACACAGATACGCAGTATTTT
V: TRBV6-6; J: TRBJ2-3; D: TRBD1; size: once; CDR3: CASRRQGFTDTQYF; DNA: TGTGCCAGCAGACGACAGGGTTTCACAGATACGCAGTATTTT
V: TRBV14; J: TRBJ2-1; D: NA; size: few; CDR3: CASSQWQIHEQFF; DNA: TGTGCCAGCAGCCAATGGCAGATTCATGAGCAGTTCTTC
V: TRBV2; J: TRBJ2-7; D: NA; size: NA; CDR3: CASSRNYEQYF; DNA: TGTGCCAGCAGCCGCAACTACGAGCAGTACTTC
V: TRBV15; J: TRBJ2-4; D: NA; size: once; CDR3: CATSRPGTKNIQYF; DNA: TGTGCCACCAGCAGACCAGGGACCAAAAACATTCAGTACTTC
V: TRBV19; J: TRBJ2-1; D: TRBD2; size: NA; CDR3: CASSIVGGRAYNEQFF; DNA: TGTGCCAGTAGTATAGTGGGCGGGAGGGCCTACAATGAGCAGTTCTTC
V: TRBV11-3; J: TRBJ1-1; D: NA; size: NA; CDR3: CASSLNRLVEAFF; DNA: TGTGCCAGCAGCTTAAACAGGCTTGTTGAAGCTTTCTTT
V: TRBV2; J: TRBJ1-1; D: TRBD1; size: few; CDR3: CASVRGQGTEAFF; DNA: TGTGCCAGCGTCAGGGGGCAAGGAACTGAAGCTTTCTTT
V: TRBV18; J: TRBJ1-1; D: NA; size: NA; CDR3: CASSSGLGEFTEAFF; DNA: TGTGCCAGCTCGTCCGGTCTTGGGGAGTTCACTGAAGCTTTCTTT
V: TRBV4-1; J: TRBJ2-2; D: TRBD2; size: NA; CDR3: CASSQDSSGRAGELFF; DNA: TGCGCCAGCAGCCAAGATTCTAGCGGGAGGGCCGGGGAGCTGTTTTTT
V: TRBV7-2; J: TRBJ1-6; D: NA; size: NA; CDR3: CASSRRFGGSPLHF; DNA: TGTGCCAGCAGCCGTAGGTTCGGGGGCTCACCCCTCCACTTT
V: TRBV29-1; J: TRBJ1-2; D: NA; size: NA; CDR3: CSVEKGFNYGYTF; DNA: TGCAGCGTTGAGAAGGGGTTTAACTATGGCTACACCTTC
V: TRBV6-5; J: TRBJ2-1; D: NA; size: NA; CDR3: CASSYSIHRGYNEQFF; DNA: TGTGCCAGCAGTTACTCGATCCACAGAGGGTACAATGAGCAGTTCTTC
V: TRBV27; J: TRBJ1-6; D: TRBD1; size: few; CDR3: CASRGGLGSPLHF; DNA: TGTGCCAGCAGAGGGGGCTTGGGTTCACCCCTCCACTTT
V: TRBV30; J: TRBJ1-3; D: NA; size: NA; CDR3: CAWRRQGSSGNTIYF; DNA: TGTGCCTGGAGGCGGCAGGGGAGCTCTGGAAACACCATATATTTT
V: TRBV4-1; J: TRBJ1-2; D: NA; size: NA; CDR3: CASSQMGASYGYTF; DNA: TGCGCCAGCAGCCAAATGGGAGCGAGCTATGGCTACACCTTC
V: TRBV15; J: TRBJ2-5; D: TRBD2; size: NA; CDR3: CATSRGRLAGGYQETQYF; DNA: TGTGCCACCAGCAGAGGGCGACTAGCGGGGGGCTACCAAGAGACCCAGTACTTC
V: TRBV9; J: TRBJ2-7; D: NA; size: NA; CDR3: CASSESREPGEQYF; DNA: TGCGCCAGCAGCGAAAGCCGGGAGCCGGGGGAGCAGTACTTC
V: TRBV6-1; J: TRBJ2-5; D: NA; size: NA; CDR3: CASSETGGKETQYF; DNA: TGTGCCAGCAGTGAAACTGGGGGAAAGGAGACCCAGTACTTC
V: TRBV14; J: TRBJ1-1; D: TRBD1; size: NA; CDR3: CASSQDWDRVDTEAFF; DNA: TGTGCCAGCAGCCAAGATTGGGACAGGGTGGATACTGAAGCTTTCTTT
V: TRBV7-2; J: TRBJ2-7; D: TRBD2; size: NA; CDR3: CASSLVVLAGGSSYEQYF; DNA: TGTGCCAGCAGCTTAGTCGTATTAGCGGGAGGGAGCTCCTACGAGCAGTACTTC
V: TRBV9; J: TRBJ1-5; D: TRBD1; size: once; CDR3: CASSVGQGQPQHF; DNA: TGTGCCAGCAGCGTAGGACAGGGCCAGCCCCAGCATTTT
V: TRBV30; J: TRBJ1-2; D: TRBD1; size: NA; CDR3: CAWGGTGAANYGYTF; DNA: TGTGCCTGGGGAGGGACAGGGGCCGCTAACTATGGCTACACCTTC
V: TRBV18; J: TRBJ1-5; D: NA; size: NA; CDR3: CASSGDSNQPQHF; DNA: TGTGCCAGCTCAGGGGATAGCAATCAGCCCCAGCATTTT
V: TRBV5-1; J: TRBJ2-3; D: NA; size: NA; CDR3: CASSLASLMGDTQYF; DNA: TGCGCCAGCAGCTTGGCCAGCCTGATGGGGGATACGCAGTATTTT
V: TRBV6-1; J: TRBJ2-5; D: NA; size: NA; CDR3: CASRGETQYF; DNA: TGTGCCAGCAGGGGTGAGACCCAGTACTTC
V: TRBV18; J: TRBJ2-1; D: NA; size: NA; CDR3: CASSHRDKRLHEQFF; DNA: TGTGCCAGCTCACACCGGGACAAAAGACTTCATGAGCAGTTCTTC
V: TRBV27; J: TRBJ1-6; D: NA; size: NA; CDR3: CASSLAHQSSYNSPLHF; DNA: TGTGCCAGCAGTTTAGCCCACCAGAGCTCCTATAATTCACCCCTCCACTTT
V: TRBV4-2; J: TRBJ2-1; D: NA; size: NA; CDR3: CASSQDGLHSNEQFF; DNA: TGTGCCAGCAGCCAAGATGGACTACACTCCAATGAGCAGTTCTTC
V: TRBV2; J: TRBJ1-1; D: NA; size: NA; CDR3: CASSGQMNTEAFF; DNA: TGTGCCAGCAGTGGACAGATGAACACTGAAGCTTTCTTT
V: TRBV19; J: TRBJ2-7; D: NA; size: NA; CDR3: CASSTPDRGASYEQYF; DNA: TGTGCCAGTAGTACCCCCGACCGAGGGGCATCCTACGAGCAGTACTTC
V: TRBV7-9; J: TRBJ2-2; D: NA; size: few; CDR3: CASSLPRTQPSTNTGELFF; DNA: TGTGCCAGCAGCCTCCCGAGGACTCAACCCTCTACTAACACCGGGGAGCTGTTTTTT
V: TRBV10-2; J: TRBJ2-1; D: TRBD1; size: NA; CDR3: CASSEVAGGVINNEQFF; DNA: TGCGCCAGCAGTGAGGTTGCAGGGGGCGTTATTAACAATGAGCAGTTCTTC
V: TRBV4-1; J: TRBJ1-2; D: NA; size: NA; CDR3: CASSQDTGRYGYTF; DNA: TGCGCCAGCAGCCAAGATACAGGGCGCTATGGCTACACCTTC
V: TRBV25-1; J: TRBJ2-3; D: TRBD2; size: NA; CDR3: CASAPSGGGADTQYF; DNA: TGTGCCAGCGCTCCTTCGGGAGGGGGAGCAGATACGCAGTATTTT
V: TRBV30; J: TRBJ1-1; D: NA; size: few; CDR3: CAWSARTVYDTEAFF; DNA: TGTGCCTGGAGTGCCAGGACAGTCTACGACACTGAAGCTTTCTTT
V: TRBV19; J: TRBJ2-1; D: TRBD1; size: NA; CDR3: CASSARTGAINEQFF; DNA: TGTGCCAGTAGTGCCCGGACAGGGGCTATCAATGAGCAGTTCTTC
V: TRBV11-2; J: TRBJ2-1; D: TRBD2; size: NA; CDR3: CASSLEGSLAGHNEQFF; DNA: TGTGCCAGCAGCTTAGAAGGTTCGCTAGCGGGACACAATGAGCAGTTCTTC
V: TRBV30; J: TRBJ2-7; D: TRBD1; size: NA; CDR3: CAWSEVGKGTGLHEQYF; DNA: TGTGCCTGGAGTGAGGTAGGGAAAGGGACAGGGTTGCACGAGCAGTACTTC
V: TRBV6-1; J: TRBJ1-5; D: NA; size: NA; CDR3: CASSEQGWNGNQPQHF; DNA: TGTGCCAGCAGTGAACAGGGTTGGAATGGCAATCAGCCCCAGCATTTT